These 7 T cell receptor beta chains were all obtained from the same sample, sequenced in a study of cytomegalovirus exposure and HLA in healthy donors. Profiling relied on immunoSEQ multiplex PCR, and the TCRdb table lists in-frame clones only, not all of them. The sample lists 300,000 to 350,000 clones, 88% occurring once. Sample: PBMCs. The receptors come from a young man in good health and CMV-seronegative.

The chain uses TRBV6-5 and TRBJ2-7; 8 bases map to TRBD2. The V gene's germline CDR1 is MNHEY and CDR2 SVGAGI. Unmatched junction bases numbered 7, after V lost 7 bases and J lost 2 bases. This CDR3 spans 14 amino acids. The chain's CDR3 is CASKSSGVTYEQYF. The CDR3 DNA follows: TGTGCCAGCAAGAGTAGCGGGGTAACCTACGAGCAGTACTTC.

The chain recombines TRBV19 with TRBJ2-7; 9 bases map to TRBD1. This CDR3 contains 18 residues. J gave up 0 bases and V 5 bases, and 14 bases lay outside the gene matches. Germline values: CDR1 LNHDA, CDR2 SQIVND (reference sequence). The DNA of the CDR3 is TGTGCCAGTAGTTCCGGGACAGGGTTTTATATGGGCTCCTACGAGCAGTACTTC. This codes for CASSSGTGFYMGSYEQYF.

The V gene is TRBV11-3, the J gene TRBJ2-1; 7 nucleotides match TRBD1. Per germline, CDR1 SGHNT and CDR2 YENEEA. The trim removed 5 bases at V and 5 bases at J, leaving 9 bases unmatched. This CDR3 has 15 residues. The CDR3, as DNA: TGTGCCAGCAGCCCAACCAGGGGGTACCACAATGAGCAGTTCTTC. Translated: CASSPTRGYHNEQFF.

The chain couples TRBV14 to TRBJ1-1; TRBD1 might be the D (5 bases). CDR1 is SGHDN, CDR2 FVKESK, per germline. Between the trimmed V and J ends, which lost 5 bases and 0 bases, there was a span of 13 bases. The CDR3 runs to 15 residues. The CDR3 is CASSATGTMNTEAFF. The CDR3 region has the DNA TGTGCCAGCAGCGCGACCGGGACTATGAACACTGAAGCTTTCTTT.

This chain uses TRBV29-1 with TRBJ1-4, with D tentatively TRBD1 (5 bases). This CDR3 has 13 residues. V was cut by 3 bases and J by 3 bases, with 8 bases left in between. Per germline, CDR1 SQVTM and CDR2 ANQGSEA. CDR3 sequence: CSVDGGPNEKLFF. Here the CDR3 DNA reads TGCAGCGTTGACGGGGGTCCTAATGAAAAACTGTTTTTT.

The rearrangement uses TRBV2 and TRBJ2-2, with 7 positions matching TRBD1. V trimming: 4 bases; J trimming: 1 base; junction bases outside the gene matches: 3. CDR1 is SNHLY, CDR2 FYNNEI, per germline. The length of the CDR3 is 15 residues. The CDR3 DNA reads as TGTGCCAGCAGTGTACAGGGGTGGAACACCGGGGAGCTGTTTTTT. Encoded protein: CASSVQGWNTGELFF.

Only one count was recorded for this clone. This chain's CDR3 is CASSYEASNTEAFF. The CDR3, as DNA: TGTGCCAGCAGTTACGAGGCCTCGAACACTGAAGCTTTCTTT. The chain carries TRBV6-5 and TRBJ1-1; D not certain. The ends were cut back, 2 bases at V and 1 base at J, with 8 bases in the middle. The germline gives CDR1 MNHEY, CDR2 SVGAGI. CDR3 length: 14 residues.